The T cell receptor beta chain described here comes from a study of blood T cell repertoires in COVID-19. Clones were sequenced by immunoSEQ multiplex PCR, and TCRdb holds only the in-frame ones, with some missing. Of some 150,000 clones listed, around four fifths are singletons. Researchers sorted participants into cohorts using their self-reported clinical history. The CDR3 covers 16 residues. In germline, CDR1 is MNHEY, CDR2 SVGEGT. Trimming took 6 bases from V and 0 from J, leaving 17 bases between them. The receptor's source is a woman aged 50 to 60 in a cohort exposed to, infected with or recovered from COVID-19 (not recorded which). Sequenced input: PBMCs or T cells enriched from blood (not recorded which). The chain has TRBV6-2 or TRBV6-3 and TRBJ1-1, with unresolved D. CDR3 bases: TGTGCCAGCAGCAAAATGGCGGGTCAAATGAACACTGAAGCTTTCTTT. This codes for CASSKMAGQMNTEAFF.